This paragraph covers one TCR beta chain sequence. This record comes from a study of cytomegalovirus exposure and HLA in healthy donors. The PCR ran on 60 Vbeta and 13 Jbeta primers. Some clones are missing from TCRdb's copy, which holds only in-frame ones; the method was immunoSEQ multiplex PCR. The top ten clones hold 4.9% of a sample with about 140,000 clones, approximately 77% of them seen once. The TCR comes from a woman aged 45-60 years in good health and CMV-seronegative. The sample taken for sequencing was PBMCs.

The DNA for the CDR3 is TGCGCCAGCAGCCCAGACTACGACTTCTACAATGAGCAGTTCTTC. Translation gives CASSPDYDFYNEQFF. The chain couples TRBV4-1 to TRBJ2-1; a weak D match, TRBD2 (5 bases). This CDR3 has 15 residues. The germline CDR1 and CDR2 sequences are MGHRA and YSYEKL. Trimming cost V 4 bases and J 3 bases, with 13 bases left between them.